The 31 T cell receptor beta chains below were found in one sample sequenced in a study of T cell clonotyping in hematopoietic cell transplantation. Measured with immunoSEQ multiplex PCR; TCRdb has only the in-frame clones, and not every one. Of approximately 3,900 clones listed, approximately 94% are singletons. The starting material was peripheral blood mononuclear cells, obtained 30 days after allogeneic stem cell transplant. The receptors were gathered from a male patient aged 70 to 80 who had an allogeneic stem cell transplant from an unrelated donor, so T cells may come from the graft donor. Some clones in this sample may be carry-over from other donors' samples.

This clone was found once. In DNA form, the CDR3 reads TGTGCCAGCAGCTTAGAATGGCCTCCGAACACCGGGGAGCTGTTTTTT. Protein product: CASSLEWPPNTGELFF. The chain recombines TRBV7-4 with TRBJ2-2; D is unresolved. Germline CDR1 reads SGHVT; CDR2 reads SQSDAQ. The CDR3 is 16 residues long. V shed 1 base and J shed 0 bases, with 9 bases lying between them.

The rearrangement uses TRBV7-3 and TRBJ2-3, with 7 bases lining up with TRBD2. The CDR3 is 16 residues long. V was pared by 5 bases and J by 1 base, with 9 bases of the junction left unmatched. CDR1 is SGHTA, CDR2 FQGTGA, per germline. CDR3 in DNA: TGTGCCAGCAGCCCTTTAGAGGCGGGAGGCACAGATACGCAGTATTTT. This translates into CASSPLEAGGTDTQYF. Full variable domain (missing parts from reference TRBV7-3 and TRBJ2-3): GAGVSQTPSNKVTEKGKYVELRCDPISGHTALYWYRQSLGQGPEFLIYFQGTGAADDSGLPNDRFFAVRPEGSVSTLKIQRTERGDSAVYLCASSPLEAGGTDTQYFGPGTRLTVL.

This CDR3 reads CASSSAPGWANEQFF. DNA of the CDR3: TGTGCCAGCAGCTCCGCACCAGGGTGGGCCAATGAGCAGTTCTTC. The rearrangement links TRBV7-9 to TRBJ2-1; D is perhaps TRBD1 (5 bases). CDR1 and CDR2 from the germline V gene are SEHNR and FQNEAQ (reference sequence). CDR3 length: 15 residues. Deletions cut 4 bases from V and 6 bases from J, with 16 bases between.

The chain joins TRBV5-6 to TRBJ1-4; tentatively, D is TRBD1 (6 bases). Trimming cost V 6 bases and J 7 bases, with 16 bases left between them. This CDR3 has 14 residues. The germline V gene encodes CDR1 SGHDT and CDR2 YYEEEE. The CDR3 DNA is TGTGCCAGCAACTTTGGAACAGGGAGTGAAAAACTGTTTTTT. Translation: CASNFGTGSEKLFF.

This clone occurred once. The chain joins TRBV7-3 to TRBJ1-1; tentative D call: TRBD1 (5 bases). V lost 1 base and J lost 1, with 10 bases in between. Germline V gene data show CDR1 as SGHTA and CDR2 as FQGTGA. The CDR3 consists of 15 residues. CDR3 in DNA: TGTGCCAGCAGCTTAAATAGCCAGGGGAACACTGAAGCTTTCTTT. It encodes CASSLNSQGNTEAFF. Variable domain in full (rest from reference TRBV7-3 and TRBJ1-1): GAGVSQTPSNKVTEKGKYVELRCDPISGHTALYWYRQSLGQGPEFLIYFQGTGAADDSGLPNDRFFAVRPEGSVSTLKIQRTERGDSAVYLCASSLNSQGNTEAFFGQGTRLTVV.

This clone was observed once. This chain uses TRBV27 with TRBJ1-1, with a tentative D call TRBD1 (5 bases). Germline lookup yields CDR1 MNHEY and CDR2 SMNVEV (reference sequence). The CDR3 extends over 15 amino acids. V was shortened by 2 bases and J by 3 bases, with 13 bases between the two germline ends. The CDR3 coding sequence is TGTGCCAGCAGTTTAATGTTAGGGACCGACACTGAAGCTTTCTTT. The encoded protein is CASSLMLGTDTEAFF.

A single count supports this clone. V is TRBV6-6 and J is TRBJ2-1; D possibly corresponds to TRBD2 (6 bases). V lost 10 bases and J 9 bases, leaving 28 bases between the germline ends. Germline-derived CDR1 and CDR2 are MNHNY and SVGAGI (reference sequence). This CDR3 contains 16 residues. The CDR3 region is CATQATIAAQRGEQFF. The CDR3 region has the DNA TGTGCCACCCAGGCTACGATAGCGGCTCAACGGGGTGAGCAGTTCTTC.

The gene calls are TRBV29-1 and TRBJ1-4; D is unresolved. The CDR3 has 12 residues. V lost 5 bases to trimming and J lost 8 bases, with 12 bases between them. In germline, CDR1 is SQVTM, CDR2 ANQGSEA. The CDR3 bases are TGCAGCGTTCGGTTCCGGGGAGAAAAACTGTTTTTT. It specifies CSVRFRGEKLFF. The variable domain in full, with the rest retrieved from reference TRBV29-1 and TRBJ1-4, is SAVISQKPSRDICQRGTSLTIQCQVDSQVTMMFWYRQQPGQSLTLIATANQGSEATYESGFVIDKFPISRPNLTFSTLTVSNMSPEDSSIYLCSVRFRGEKLFFGSGTQLSVL.

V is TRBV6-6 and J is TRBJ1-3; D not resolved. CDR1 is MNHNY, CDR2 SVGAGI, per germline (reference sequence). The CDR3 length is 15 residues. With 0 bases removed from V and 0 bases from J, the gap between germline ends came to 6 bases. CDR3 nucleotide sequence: TGTGCCAGCAGTTACTCGAGTAACTCTGGAAACACCATATATTTT. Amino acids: CASSYSSNSGNTIYF.

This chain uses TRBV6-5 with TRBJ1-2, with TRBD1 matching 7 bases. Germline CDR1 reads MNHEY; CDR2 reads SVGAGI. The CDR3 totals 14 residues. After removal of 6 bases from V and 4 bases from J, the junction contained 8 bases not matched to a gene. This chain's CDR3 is CASRLGQALYGYTF. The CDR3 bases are TGTGCCAGCAGGCTCGGACAGGCCCTCTATGGCTACACCTTC.

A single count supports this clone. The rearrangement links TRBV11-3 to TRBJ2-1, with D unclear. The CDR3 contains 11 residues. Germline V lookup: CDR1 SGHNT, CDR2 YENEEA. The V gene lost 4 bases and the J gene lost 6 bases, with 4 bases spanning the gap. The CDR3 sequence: CASSSSNEQFF. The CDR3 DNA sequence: TGTGCCAGCAGCTCGTCCAATGAGCAGTTCTTC.

The CDR3 DNA is TGTGCCAGCAGCTTGGTCCAGGGAACAGATACGCAGTATTTT. It codes for CASSLVQGTDTQYF. V and J are TRBV5-6 and TRBJ2-3; D may be TRBD1 (5 bases). Trimming took off 0 bases at V and 3 bases at J, with 8 bases between the two ends. CDR1 is SGHDT, CDR2 YYEEEE, per germline. The CDR3 is 14 residues long.

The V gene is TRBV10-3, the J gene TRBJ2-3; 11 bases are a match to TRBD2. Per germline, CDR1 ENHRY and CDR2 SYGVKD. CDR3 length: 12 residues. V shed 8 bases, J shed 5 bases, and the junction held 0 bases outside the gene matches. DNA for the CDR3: TGTGCCATCGGGACTAGCGGAGATACGCAGTATTTT. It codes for CAIGTSGDTQYF.

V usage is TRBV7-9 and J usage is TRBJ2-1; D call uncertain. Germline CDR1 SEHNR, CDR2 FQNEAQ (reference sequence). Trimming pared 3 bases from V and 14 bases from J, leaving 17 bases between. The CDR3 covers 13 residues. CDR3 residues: CASSFDPKGREFF. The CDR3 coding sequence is TGTGCCAGCAGCTTCGATCCTAAGGGAAGAGAGTTCTTC.

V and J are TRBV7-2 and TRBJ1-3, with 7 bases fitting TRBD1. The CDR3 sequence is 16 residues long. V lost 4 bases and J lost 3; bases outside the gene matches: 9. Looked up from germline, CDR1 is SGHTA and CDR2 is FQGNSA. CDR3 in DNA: TGTGCCAGCAGCTCAAGCACAGGGGCGGGTGGAAACACCATATATTTT. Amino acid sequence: CASSSSTGAGGNTIYF. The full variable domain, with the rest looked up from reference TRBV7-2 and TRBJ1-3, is GAGVSQSPSNKVTEKGKDVELRCDPISGHTALYWYRQSLGQGLEFLIYFQGNSAPDKSGLPSDRFSAERTGGSVSTLTIQRTQQEDSAVYLCASSSSTGAGGNTIYFGEGSWLTVV.

Written as DNA, the CDR3 is TGTGCCAGCAGTGATGGGACAGGTGACGAGACCCAGTTCTTC. Its protein is CASSDGTGDETQFF. V gene TRBV2 combines with J gene TRBJ2-1, with 8 bases that match TRBD1. This CDR3 has 14 amino acids. The germline gives CDR1 SNHLY, CDR2 FYNNEI. V lost 3 bases and J lost 13; bases outside the gene matches: 11.

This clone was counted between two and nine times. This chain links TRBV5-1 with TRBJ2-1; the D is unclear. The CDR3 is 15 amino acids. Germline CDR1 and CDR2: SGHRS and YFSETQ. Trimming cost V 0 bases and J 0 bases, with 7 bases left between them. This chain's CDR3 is CASSLVASSYNEQFF. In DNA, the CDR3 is TGCGCCAGCAGCTTGGTGGCTAGCTCCTACAATGAGCAGTTCTTC.

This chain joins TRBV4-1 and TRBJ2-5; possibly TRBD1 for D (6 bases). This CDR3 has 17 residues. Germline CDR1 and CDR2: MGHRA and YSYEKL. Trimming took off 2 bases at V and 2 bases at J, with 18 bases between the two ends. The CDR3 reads CASSQRWAGALQETQYF. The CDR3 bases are TGCGCCAGCAGCCAAAGATGGGCAGGGGCTCTTCAAGAGACCCAGTACTTC.

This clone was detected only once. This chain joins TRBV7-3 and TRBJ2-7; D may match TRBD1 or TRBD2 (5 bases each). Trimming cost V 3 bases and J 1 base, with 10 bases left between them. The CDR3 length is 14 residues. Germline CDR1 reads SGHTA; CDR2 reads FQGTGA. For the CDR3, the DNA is TGTGCCAGCAGCTTCGATGGGGGTTCCTACGAGCAGTACTTC. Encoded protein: CASSFDGGSYEQYF.

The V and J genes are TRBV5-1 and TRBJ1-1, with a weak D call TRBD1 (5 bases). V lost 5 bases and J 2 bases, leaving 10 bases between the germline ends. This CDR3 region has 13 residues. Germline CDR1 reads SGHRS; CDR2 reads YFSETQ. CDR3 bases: TGCGCCAGCAGAGCCGGACAAAACACTGAAGCTTTCTTT. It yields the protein CASRAGQNTEAFF.

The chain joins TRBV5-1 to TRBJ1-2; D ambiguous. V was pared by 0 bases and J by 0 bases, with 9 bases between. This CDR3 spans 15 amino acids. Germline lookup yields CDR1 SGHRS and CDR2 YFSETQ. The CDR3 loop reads CASSLESFSNYGYTF. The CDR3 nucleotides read TGCGCCAGCAGCTTGGAGTCATTCTCTAACTATGGCTACACCTTC.

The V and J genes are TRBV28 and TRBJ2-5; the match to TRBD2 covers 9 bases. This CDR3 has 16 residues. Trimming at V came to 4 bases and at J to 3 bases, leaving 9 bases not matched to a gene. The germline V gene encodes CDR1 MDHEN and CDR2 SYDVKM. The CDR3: CASSSGVAGVEETQYF. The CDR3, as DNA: TGTGCCAGCAGTTCGGGGGTAGCGGGAGTTGAAGAGACCCAGTACTTC.

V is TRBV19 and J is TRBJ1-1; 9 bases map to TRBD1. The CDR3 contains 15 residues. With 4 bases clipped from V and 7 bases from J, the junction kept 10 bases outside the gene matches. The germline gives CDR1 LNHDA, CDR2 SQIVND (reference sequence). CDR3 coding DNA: TGTGCCAGTAGTAAAAACAGGGGGCGGAGGGTTGAAGCTTTCTTT. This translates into CASSKNRGRRVEAFF.

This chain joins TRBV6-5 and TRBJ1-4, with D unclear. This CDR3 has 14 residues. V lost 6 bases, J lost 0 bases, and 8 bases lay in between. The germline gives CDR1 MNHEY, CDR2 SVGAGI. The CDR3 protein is CASSIQATNEKLFF. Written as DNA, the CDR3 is TGTGCCAGCAGCATACAAGCAACTAATGAAAAACTGTTTTTT.

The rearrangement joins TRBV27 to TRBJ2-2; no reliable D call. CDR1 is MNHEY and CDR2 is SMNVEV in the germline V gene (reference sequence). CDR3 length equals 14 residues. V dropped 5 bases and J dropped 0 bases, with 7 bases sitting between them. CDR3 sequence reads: CASSTGPNTGELFF. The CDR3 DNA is TGTGCCAGCAGTACGGGCCCGAACACCGGGGAGCTGTTTTTT.

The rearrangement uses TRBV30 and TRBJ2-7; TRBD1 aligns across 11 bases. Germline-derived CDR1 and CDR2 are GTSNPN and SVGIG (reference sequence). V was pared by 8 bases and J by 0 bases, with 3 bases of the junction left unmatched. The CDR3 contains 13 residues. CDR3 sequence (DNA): TGTGCCCTTGGACAGGGGGCCTCCTACGAGCAGTACTTC. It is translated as CALGQGASYEQYF.

This chain's CDR3 is CASSVDPGVNYGYTF. The CDR3 coding sequence is TGTGCCAGCAGCGTAGACCCCGGCGTTAACTATGGCTACACCTTC. The chain has TRBV9 and TRBJ1-2; D uncertain. V was cut by 0 bases and J by 1 base, with 10 bases left in between. CDR1 and CDR2 (germline): SGDLS, YYNGEE. This CDR3 contains 15 residues. Combining the CDR3 with reference TRBV9 and TRBJ1-2 gives the whole variable domain DSGVTQTPKHLITATGQRVTLRCSPRSGDLSVYWYQQSLDQGLQFLIQYYNGEERAKGNILERFSAQQFPDLHSELNLSSLELGDSALYFCASSVDPGVNYGYTFGSGTRLTVV.

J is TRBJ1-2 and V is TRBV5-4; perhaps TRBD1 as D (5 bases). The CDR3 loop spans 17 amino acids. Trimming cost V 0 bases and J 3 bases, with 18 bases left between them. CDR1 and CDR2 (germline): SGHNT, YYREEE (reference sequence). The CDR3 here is CASSLGGGYRRYYGYTF. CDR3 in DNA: TGTGCCAGCAGCTTGGGGGGGGGTTACAGGCGATACTATGGCTACACCTTC.

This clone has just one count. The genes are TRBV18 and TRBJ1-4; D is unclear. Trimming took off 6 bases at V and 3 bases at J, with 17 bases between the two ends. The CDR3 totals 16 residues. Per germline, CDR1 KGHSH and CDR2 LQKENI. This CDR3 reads CASSKSRSSANEKLFF. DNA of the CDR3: TGTGCCAGCTCCAAGTCCCGAAGCTCTGCTAATGAAAAACTGTTTTTT.

The CDR3 protein is CASSKRTGSTQETQYF. Here the CDR3 DNA reads TGTGCCAGCAGCAAAAGGACAGGGAGTACCCAAGAGACCCAGTACTTC. The chain carries TRBV9 and TRBJ2-5; the match to TRBD1 covers 8 bases. V gave up 4 bases and J gave up 1 base; unmatched junction bases: 9. The CDR3 extends over 16 amino acids. Germline assignment: CDR1 SGDLS and CDR2 YYNGEE. The full variable domain, its missing parts supplied by reference TRBV9 and TRBJ2-5, is DSGVTQTPKHLITATGQRVTLRCSPRSGDLSVYWYQQSLDQGLQFLIQYYNGEERAKGNILERFSAQQFPDLHSELNLSSLELGDSALYFCASSKRTGSTQETQYFGPGTRLLVL.

CDR3 DNA sequence: TGTGCCAGCAGCCCTCGCTGGACAGGGGACGGGGAGCTGTTTTTT. Protein sequence: CASSPRWTGDGELFF. This chain uses TRBV7-9 with TRBJ2-2; TRBD1 matches at 9 bases. Looked up from germline, CDR1 is SEHNR and CDR2 is FQNEAQ (reference sequence). J was trimmed by 7 bases and V by 5 bases; bases with no gene match: 8. CDR3 length equals 15 residues. Looking up the rest from reference TRBV7-9 and TRBJ2-2 gives the full variable domain: DTGVSQNPRHKITKRGQNVTFRCDPISEHNRLYWYRQTLGQGPEFLTYFQNEAQLEKSRLLSDRFSAERPKGSFSTLEIQRTEQGDSAMYLCASSPRWTGDGELFFGEGSRLTVL.